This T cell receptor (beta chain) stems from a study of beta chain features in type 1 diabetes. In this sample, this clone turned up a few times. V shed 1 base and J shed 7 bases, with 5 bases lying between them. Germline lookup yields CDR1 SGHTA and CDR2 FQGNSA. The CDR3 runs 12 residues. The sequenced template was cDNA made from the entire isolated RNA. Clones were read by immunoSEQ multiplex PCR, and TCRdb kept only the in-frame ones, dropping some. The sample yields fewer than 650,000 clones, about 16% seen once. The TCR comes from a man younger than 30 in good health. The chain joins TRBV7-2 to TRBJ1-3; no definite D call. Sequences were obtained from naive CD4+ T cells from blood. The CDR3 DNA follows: TGTGCCAGCAGCTTAGTGGCGAACACCATATATTTT. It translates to CASSLVANTIYF.